This T cell receptor beta chain was captured in a study of shared clonotypes between healthy human individuals. CDR1 LNHDA and CDR2 SQIVND come from the germline V gene (reference sequence). V was pared by 11 bases and J by 5 bases, with 19 bases between. The CDR3 is 15 amino acids. Data came from immunoSEQ multiplex PCR; TCRdb stores just in-frame clones and leaves some out. The table has over a million clones, about 75% seen once. The rearrangement links TRBV19 to TRBJ1-6; no clear D. The sequenced sample consisted of memory CD4+ T cells sorted from blood. As to subset: CD45RA-negative fraction. The source is a man younger than 35 in good health. The CDR3 coding sequence is TGTGCCTCCACCACGGGCCCCCTTAATAATTCACCCCTCCACTTT. The encoded protein is CASTTGPLNNSPLHF.